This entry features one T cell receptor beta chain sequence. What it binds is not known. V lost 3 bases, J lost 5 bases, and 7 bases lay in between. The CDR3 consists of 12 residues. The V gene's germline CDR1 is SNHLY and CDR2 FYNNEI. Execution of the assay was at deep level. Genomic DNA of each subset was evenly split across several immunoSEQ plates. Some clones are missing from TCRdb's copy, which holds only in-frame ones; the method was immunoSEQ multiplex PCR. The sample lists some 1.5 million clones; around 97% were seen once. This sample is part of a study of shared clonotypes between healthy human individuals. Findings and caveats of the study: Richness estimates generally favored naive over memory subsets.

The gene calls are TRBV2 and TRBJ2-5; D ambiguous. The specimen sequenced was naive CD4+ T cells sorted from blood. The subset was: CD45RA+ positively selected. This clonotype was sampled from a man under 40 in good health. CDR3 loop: CASSEEYETQYF. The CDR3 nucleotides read TGTGCCAGCAGTGAGGAGTACGAGACCCAGTACTTC.